Sequencing of this T cell receptor (beta chain) was carried out in a study of cytomegalovirus exposure and HLA in healthy donors. Study in general: Roughly 179 million T cells yielded roughly 100 million unique TCR beta sequences, as an earlier analysis found.

Trimming removed 0 bases from V and 7 bases from J, with 16 bases in between. The CDR3 has 15 residues. Per the germline V gene, CDR1 is SGHNT and CDR2 is YYREEE (reference sequence). Vbeta (60) and Jbeta (13) primers were used in the PCR. TCRdb's table, derived via immunoSEQ multiplex PCR, lists solely in-frame clones and lacks some. The sample lists some 110,000 clones, roughly 83% occurring once. Broader study findings: Per published reports, the classifier diagnosed cytomegalovirus status with high specificity and sensitivity. Some TCR beta chains (about 180 of them) were listed as cytomegalovirus-associated.

A word on this clone: Its specificity is not known.

This receptor was taken from a man aged 25 to 45 in good health and CMV-seropositive. Sequencing input: PBMCs. The chain uses TRBV5-4 and TRBJ1-2; TRBD1 is a possible D gene (6 bases). The DNA for the CDR3 is TGTGCCAGCAGCTTGGCTTTAGGGGCAGGGGTTGGCTACACCTTC. This encodes CASSLALGAGVGYTF. Together with reference TRBV5-4 and TRBJ1-2, the CDR3 gives the full variable domain: ETGVTQSPTHLIKTRGQQVTLRCSSQSGHNTVSWYQQALGQGPQFIFQYYREEENGRGNFPPRFSGLQFPNYSSELNVNALELDDSALYLCASSLALGAGVGYTFGSGTRLTVV.